These 23 T cell receptor beta chains originate from one sample sequenced in a study of OX40 agonist ivuxolimab in advanced cancers. Only in-frame clones appear in the TCRdb table, and some are missing; sequencing was by immunoSEQ multiplex PCR. Of over 70,000 clones in the sample, roughly 82% were seen once. The source was CD4+ or CD8+ T cells sorted from blood, collected in a trial of the OX40 agonist ivuxolimab. The receptor set was obtained from an adult with an advanced solid tumor such as melanoma, head and neck, liver or kidney cancer.

The J gene is TRBJ1-4, the V gene TRBV19, with 7 bases matching TRBD1. This CDR3 region has 15 residues. Unmatched junction bases numbered 11, after V lost 5 bases and J lost 8 bases. Germline V CDR1 and CDR2: LNHDA, SQIVND (reference sequence). For the CDR3, the DNA is TGTGCCAGTAGTCCCTTAGGAGGGGGCATCGAAAAACTGTTTTTT. Its protein is CASSPLGGGIEKLFF.

This sequence joins TRBV27 and TRBJ1-2, with D possibly TRBD1 on 5 matching bases. V lost 3 bases and J 4 bases, leaving 12 bases between the germline ends. The germline V gene has CDR1 MNHEY and CDR2 SMNVEV (reference sequence). The CDR3 has 14 residues. CDR3 DNA sequence: TGTGCCAGCAGTTTCGGGGGGTTAAGCTATGGCTACACCTTC. Amino acid sequence: CASSFGGLSYGYTF.

The V and J genes are TRBV2 and TRBJ1-1; D is unresolved. Germline V gene lookup returns CDR1 SNHLY and CDR2 FYNNEI. This CDR3 contains 11 residues. Trimming removed 6 bases at V and 1 base at J, with 3 bases between. CDR3 nucleotide sequence: TGTGCCAGCAGGGGGAACACTGAAGCTTTCTTT. Its protein is CASRGNTEAFF.

The gene calls are TRBV4-1 and TRBJ1-6; D is possibly TRBD1 (5 bases). The CDR3 contains 17 residues. Looked up from germline, CDR1 is MGHRA and CDR2 is YSYEKL. Trimming took off 3 bases at V and 9 bases at J, with 21 bases between the two ends. The CDR3 here is CASSQVDMGLAISPLHF. In nucleotides, the CDR3 is TGCGCCAGCAGCCAGGTAGATATGGGACTGGCCATTTCACCCCTCCACTTT.

V usage is TRBV4-3 and J usage is TRBJ2-3; 8 bases are shared with TRBD2. The ends lost 1 base at V and 1 base at J; junction bases unmatched: 7. Germline assignment: CDR1 LGHNA and CDR2 YSLEER. The CDR3 spans 17 residues. The CDR3 region is CASSQASAGEGTDTQYF. CDR3 DNA sequence: TGCGCCAGCAGCCAAGCCTCAGCGGGAGAAGGCACAGATACGCAGTATTTT.

The rearrangement joins TRBV4-2 to TRBJ2-5, with D perhaps given as TRBD1 or TRBD2 (6 bases each). This CDR3 contains 13 residues. CDR1 is LGHNA, CDR2 YNFKEQ, per germline. The V gene lost 4 bases and the J gene lost 5 bases, with 11 bases spanning the gap. The CDR3 reads CASSRGADETQYF. The CDR3 DNA sequence: TGTGCCAGCAGCCGGGGGGCCGATGAGACCCAGTACTTC.

Details on this clone: Mismatch with germline at one junction end may stem from a read error. This sequence joins TRBV7-7 and TRBJ1-4; D is undetermined. The CDR3 consists of 13 residues. Germline V gene lookup returns CDR1 SSHAT and CDR2 FNYEAQ (reference sequence). The CDR3 DNA reads as TGTGCTAGCAGCCTCGGGCTAGGCGAAAAACTGTTTTTT. Translated: CASSLGLGEKLFF.

This clone was counted a few times. V is TRBV5-4 and J is TRBJ1-2; a possible D gene is TRBD1 (5 bases). This CDR3 spans 14 amino acids. V lost 3 bases and J 3 bases, leaving 12 bases between the germline ends. Germline values: CDR1 SGHNT, CDR2 YYREEE (reference sequence). The CDR3 loop reads CASSSPGSYYGYTF. The CDR3 bases are TGTGCCAGCAGCTCCCCAGGGTCTTACTATGGCTACACCTTC. The full variable domain, its missing parts supplied by reference TRBV5-4 and TRBJ1-2, is ETGVTQSPTHLIKTRGQQVTLRCSSQSGHNTVSWYQQALGQGPQFIFQYYREEENGRGNFPPRFSGLQFPNYSSELNVNALELDDSALYLCASSSPGSYYGYTFGSGTRLTVV.

This clone was recorded once. V is TRBV30 and J is TRBJ1-4; 8 nucleotides agree with TRBD1. From germline, CDR1 is GTSNPN and CDR2 SVGIG (reference sequence). This CDR3 has 14 amino acids. The ends lost 4 bases at V and 5 bases at J; junction bases unmatched: 6. CDR3: CAWNPDRGNEKLFF. CDR3 DNA: TGTGCCTGGAACCCTGACAGGGGAAATGAAAAACTGTTTTTT.

The V and J genes are TRBV11-2 and TRBJ1-1; the D gene is possibly TRBD1 (6 bases). CDR3 size: 14 residues. The germline V and J ends were trimmed by 5 bases and 3 bases, with 13 bases remaining between them. CDR1 is SGHAT and CDR2 is FQNNGV in the germline V gene. The CDR3 loop reads CASSQSRGDTEAFF. CDR3 DNA sequence: TGTGCCAGCAGCCAATCCAGGGGAGACACTGAAGCTTTCTTT.

The chain carries TRBV9 and TRBJ2-7; 8 bases align to TRBD2. The ends lost 4 bases at V and 1 base at J; junction bases unmatched: 7. Germline assignment: CDR1 SGDLS and CDR2 YYNGEE. The CDR3 is 15 residues long. The CDR3 region is CASSPGGEGSYEQYF. DNA for the CDR3: TGTGCCAGCAGCCCCGGGGGGGAAGGGTCCTACGAGCAGTACTTC.

The chain carries TRBV4-2 and TRBJ2-3, with unresolved D. CDR1 and CDR2 (germline): LGHNA, YNFKEQ. The germline V and J ends were trimmed by 5 bases and 1 base, with 10 bases remaining between them. This CDR3 is built from 14 residues. This CDR3 is CASSLLGGTDTQYF. The CDR3 DNA follows: TGTGCCAGCAGCTTGTTAGGTGGCACAGATACGCAGTATTTT.

V and J are TRBV9 and TRBJ1-2; 8 positions agree with TRBD1. The CDR3 extends over 14 amino acids. Germline V gene lookup returns CDR1 SGDLS and CDR2 YYNGEE. The junction had 9 bases not matched to a gene; V was cut back by 3 bases and J by 8 bases. The CDR3 is CASSGKQGDFGYTF. Written as DNA, the CDR3 is TGTGCCAGCAGCGGCAAACAGGGGGATTTCGGCTACACCTTC. Using reference TRBV9 and TRBJ1-2 for the parts outside the CDR3, the full variable domain is DSGVTQTPKHLITATGQRVTLRCSPRSGDLSVYWYQQSLDQGLQFLIQYYNGEERAKGNILERFSAQQFPDLHSELNLSSLELGDSALYFCASSGKQGDFGYTFGSGTRLTVV.

CDR3 sequence: CASSRQGANQPQHF. CDR3 bases: TGTGCCAGCTCCCGACAGGGGGCTAATCAGCCCCAGCATTTT. The J gene is TRBJ1-5, the V gene TRBV18; 10 nucleotides line up with TRBD1. Trimming cost V 6 bases and J 4 bases; bases outside gene matches: 3. The CDR3 length is 14 residues. The germline CDR1 and CDR2 sequences are KGHSH and LQKENI.

V and J are TRBV19 and TRBJ1-2; 7 bases map to TRBD1. Germline loops: CDR1 LNHDA, CDR2 SQIVND (reference sequence). After removal of 6 bases from V and 5 bases from J, the junction contained 12 bases not matched to a gene. The CDR3 runs 15 residues. The CDR3 protein is CASRKLDRPGYGYTF. CDR3 nucleotides: TGTGCCAGTAGGAAACTGGACAGGCCGGGATATGGCTACACCTTC.

As to this clone: This sequence may be a read error, since a much larger clone differs from it by one base. The chain joins TRBV18 to TRBJ2-2; no clear D gene. Germline V lookup: CDR1 KGHSH, CDR2 LQKENI. CDR3 length equals 12 residues. Trimming pared 2 bases from V and 5 bases from J, leaving 3 bases between. This chain's CDR3 is CASSPITGELFF. The DNA of the CDR3 is TGTGCCAGCTCACCAATTACCGGGGAGCTGTTTTTT. The full variable domain, its missing parts supplied by reference TRBV18 and TRBJ2-2, is NAGVMQNPRHLVRRRGQEARLRCSPMKGHSHVYWYRQLPEEGLKFMVYLQKENIIDESGMPKERFSAEFPKEGPSILRIQQVVRGDSAAYFCASSPITGELFFGEGSRLTVL.

This clone was seen a few times. CDR3 sequence: CAWGHMNTEAFF. The CDR3 nucleotides are TGTGCCTGGGGACACATGAACACTGAAGCTTTCTTT. This sequence joins TRBV30 and TRBJ1-1; maybe TRBD1 (5 bases). The CDR3 totals 12 residues. Germline assignment: CDR1 GTSNPN and CDR2 SVGIG (reference sequence). V gave up 5 bases and J gave up 0 bases, with 7 bases separating them.

The chain carries TRBV5-6 and TRBJ1-6, with TRBD1 as a possible D gene (5 bases). Germline CDR1 and CDR2: SGHDT and YYEEEE. The ends were cut back, 0 bases at V and 7 bases at J, with 11 bases in the middle. The length of the CDR3 is 15 residues. The CDR3 nucleotides read TGTGCCAGCAGCTTGGAACCAGGGCCCAATTCACCCCTCCACTTT. It specifies CASSLEPGPNSPLHF.

Of note for this clone: The junction departs from the called germline gene at one end, perhaps through a read error. At the DNA level, this CDR3 is encoded by other sequences in the same sample as well. The V gene is TRBV6-5, the J gene TRBJ1-5; no definite D call. Germline V gives CDR1 MNHEY, CDR2 SVGAGI. The CDR3 contains 15 residues. This CDR3 reads CASRYGRNSNQPQHF. The DNA of the CDR3 is TGTGCCAGCAGATACGGACGGAATAGCAACCAGCCCCAGCATTTT.

The gene calls are TRBV6-6 and TRBJ1-1; D is unclear. This CDR3 spans 12 amino acids. V shed 5 bases and J shed 3 bases, with 7 bases lying between them. Germline V gives CDR1 MNHNY, CDR2 SVGAGI (reference sequence). CDR3 sequence reads: CASSAQYTEAFF. The CDR3 DNA is TGTGCCAGCAGTGCCCAATACACTGAAGCTTTCTTT.

This clone was detected only once. V is TRBV2 and J is TRBJ2-3, with 12 positions matching TRBD2. V gave up 6 bases and J gave up 2 bases; unmatched junction bases: 6. Germline values: CDR1 SNHLY, CDR2 FYNNEI. This CDR3 comprises 16 residues. CDR3 bases: TGTGCCAGCAGGATACTAGCGGGGGGCTCCACAGATACGCAGTATTTT. Its protein product is CASRILAGGSTDTQYF. Using reference TRBV2 and TRBJ2-3 for the parts outside the CDR3, the full variable domain is EPEVTQTPSHQVTQMGQEVILRCVPISNHLYFYWYRQILGQKVEFLVSFYNNEISEKSEIFDDQFSVERPDGSNFTLKIRSTKLEDSAMYFCASRILAGGSTDTQYFGPGTRLTVL.

The chain links TRBV11-3 to TRBJ1-6; D may be TRBD1 (5 bases). The CDR3 totals 13 residues. Between the trimmed V and J ends, which lost 5 bases and 7 bases, there was a span of 9 bases. The germline gives CDR1 SGHNT, CDR2 YENEEA. DNA for the CDR3: TGTGCCAGCAGCCCCCGGGACAATTCACCCCTCCACTTT. Its translation: CASSPRDNSPLHF.

The V and J genes are TRBV7-9 and TRBJ2-1; TRBD1 agrees at 7 bases. The ends lost 5 bases at V and 7 bases at J; junction bases unmatched: 2. Germline CDR1 and CDR2: SEHNR and FQNEAQ (reference sequence). This CDR3 spans 12 amino acids. In nucleotides, the CDR3 is TGTGCCAGCAGCAAACAGGGGAATGAGCAGTTCTTC. Amino acid sequence: CASSKQGNEQFF.